What follows describes a single TCR beta chain. Its antigen is still unknown. These data come from a study of T cells in Graves' hyperthyroidism and ophthalmopathy. Study findings and constraints: Ophthalmopathy and stable hyperthyroidism were told apart by a 13 V-J model. Onset of ophthalmopathy came a median approximately 6 months after the model predicted it.

TCR beta CDR3 regions were amplified from RNA. The HTBI primer set drove a first-round RT-PCR of the TCR CDR3. TCRdb used MiXCR to reprocess the multiplex PCR reads, holding one entry per CDR3 protein. The sample contains more than 550,000 distinct CDR3 sequences, less than 45% of which appear only once. The germline V gene encodes CDR1 SEHNR and CDR2 FQNEAQ (reference sequence). This CDR3 region has 13 residues. Trimming took 5 bases from V and 7 from J; bases not matched to a gene: 5. This clonotype was obtained from an adult man with Graves' disease, either hyperthyroidism or ophthalmopathy (not recorded which). Sequenced input: peripheral blood or thyroid tissue (not recorded which). The chain carries TRBV7-9 and TRBJ1-1; 9 positions agree with TRBD1. The CDR3 reads CASSGQGISEAFF. The DNA for the CDR3 is TGTGCCAGCAGCGGACAGGGGATCAGTGAAGCTTTCTTT.